This TCR beta chain was observed in a study of radiotherapy plus CTLA-4 blockade in lung cancer. Overall study results and limits: Clones of tumor-derived TCRs expanded in blood after radiotherapy plus ipilimumab.

The CDR3 is 13 residues long. The germline V gene has CDR1 GTSNPN and CDR2 SVGIG (reference sequence). Deletions cut 6 bases from V and 6 bases from J, with 15 bases between. Details on this clone: What it recognizes is unknown.

Produced via immunoSEQ multiplex PCR; TCRdb's table is partial and in-frame only. The data hold over 60,000 clones, with around 87% observed a single time. The source is a human donor with non-small cell lung cancer that progressed on radiotherapy plus ipilimumab. Sequencing was performed on peripheral blood, taken from a patient treated with radiotherapy plus ipilimumab. This chain connects TRBV30 to TRBJ2-1, with a tentative D call TRBD2 (6 bases). DNA of the CDR3: TGTGCCTGCCCGGGACGCGGGGTCAATGAGCAGTTCTTC. This encodes CACPGRGVNEQFF. The full variable domain, in which reference TRBV30 and TRBJ2-1 provide the parts outside the CDR3, is SQTIHQWPATLVQPVGSPLSLECTVEGTSNPNLYWYRQAAGRGLQLLFYSVGIGQISSEVPQNLSASRPQDRQFILSSKKLLLSDSGFYLCACPGRGVNEQFFGPGTRLTVL.